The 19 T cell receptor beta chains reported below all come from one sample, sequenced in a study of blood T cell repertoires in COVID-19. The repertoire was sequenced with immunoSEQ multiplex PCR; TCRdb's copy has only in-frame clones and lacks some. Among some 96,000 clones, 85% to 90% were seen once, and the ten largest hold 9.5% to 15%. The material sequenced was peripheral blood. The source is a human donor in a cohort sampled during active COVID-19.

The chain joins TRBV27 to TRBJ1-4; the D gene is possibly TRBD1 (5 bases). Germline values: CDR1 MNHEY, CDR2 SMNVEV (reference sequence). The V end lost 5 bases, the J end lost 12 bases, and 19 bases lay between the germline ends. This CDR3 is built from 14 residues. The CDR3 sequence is CASSPIGRGRELFF. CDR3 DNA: TGTGCCAGCAGTCCTATAGGGAGGGGTCGGGAACTGTTTTTT. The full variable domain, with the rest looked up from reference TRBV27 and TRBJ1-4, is EAQVTQNPRYLITVTGKKLTVTCSQNMNHEYMSWYRQDPGLGLRQIYYSMNVEVTDKGDVPEGYKVSRKEKRNFPLILESPSPNQTSLYFCASSPIGRGRELFFGSGTQLSVL.

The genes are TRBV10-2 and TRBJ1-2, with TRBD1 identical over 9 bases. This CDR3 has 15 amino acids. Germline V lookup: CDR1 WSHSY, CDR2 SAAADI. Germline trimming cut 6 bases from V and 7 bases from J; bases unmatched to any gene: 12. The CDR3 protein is CASREQGALMSGYTF. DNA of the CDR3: TGCGCCAGCAGGGAACAGGGGGCGCTTATGTCTGGCTACACCTTC.

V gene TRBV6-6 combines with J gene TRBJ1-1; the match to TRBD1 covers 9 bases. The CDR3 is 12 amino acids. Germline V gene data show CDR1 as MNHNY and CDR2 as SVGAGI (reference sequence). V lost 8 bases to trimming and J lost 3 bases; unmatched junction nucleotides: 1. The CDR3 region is CASRDRDTEAFF. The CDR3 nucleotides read TGTGCCAGCCGGGACAGGGACACTGAAGCTTTCTTT.

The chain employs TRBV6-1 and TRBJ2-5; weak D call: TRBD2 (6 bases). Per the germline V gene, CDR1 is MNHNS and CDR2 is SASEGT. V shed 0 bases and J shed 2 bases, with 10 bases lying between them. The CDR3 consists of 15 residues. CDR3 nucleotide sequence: TGTGCCAGCAGTGAAGCTTGGGGGGTACAAGAGACCCAGTACTTC. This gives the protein CASSEAWGVQETQYF.

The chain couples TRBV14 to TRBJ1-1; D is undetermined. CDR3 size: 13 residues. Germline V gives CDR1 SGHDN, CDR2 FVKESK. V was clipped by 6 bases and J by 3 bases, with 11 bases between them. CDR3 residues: CASRFREDTEAFF. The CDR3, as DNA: TGTGCCAGCAGATTTCGTGAGGACACTGAAGCTTTCTTT.

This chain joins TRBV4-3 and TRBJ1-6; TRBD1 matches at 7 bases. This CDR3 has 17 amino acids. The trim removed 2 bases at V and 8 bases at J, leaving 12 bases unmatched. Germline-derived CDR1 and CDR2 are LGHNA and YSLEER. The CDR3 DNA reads TGCGCCAGCAGCCAATCGCCGACAGGGACGTTGGATTCACCCCTCCACTTT. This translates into CASSQSPTGTLDSPLHF.

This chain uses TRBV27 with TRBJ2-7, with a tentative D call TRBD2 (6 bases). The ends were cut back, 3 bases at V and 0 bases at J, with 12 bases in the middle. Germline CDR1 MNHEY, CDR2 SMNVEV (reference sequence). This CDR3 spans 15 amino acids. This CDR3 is CASSFFGGASYEQYF. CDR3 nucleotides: TGTGCCAGCAGTTTTTTTGGCGGGGCCTCCTACGAGCAGTACTTC.

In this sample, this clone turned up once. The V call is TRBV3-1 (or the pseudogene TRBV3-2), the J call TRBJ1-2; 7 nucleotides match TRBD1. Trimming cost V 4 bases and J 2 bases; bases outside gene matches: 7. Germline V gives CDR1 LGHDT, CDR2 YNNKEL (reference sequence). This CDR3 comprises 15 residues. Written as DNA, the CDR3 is TGTGCCAGCAGCCCAATGACAGGGCTAAACTATGGCTACACCTTC. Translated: CASSPMTGLNYGYTF.

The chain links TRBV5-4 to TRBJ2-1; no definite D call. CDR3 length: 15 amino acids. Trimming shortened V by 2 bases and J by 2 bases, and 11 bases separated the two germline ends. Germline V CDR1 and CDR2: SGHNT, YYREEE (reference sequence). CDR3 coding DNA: TGTGCCAGCAGCTTCGGAGAAATAGCCTACAATGAGCAGTTCTTC. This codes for CASSFGEIAYNEQFF.

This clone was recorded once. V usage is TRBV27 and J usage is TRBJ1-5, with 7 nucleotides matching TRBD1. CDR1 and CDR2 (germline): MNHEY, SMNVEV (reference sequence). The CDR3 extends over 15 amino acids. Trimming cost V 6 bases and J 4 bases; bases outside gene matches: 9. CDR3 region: CASRERTGLNQPQHF. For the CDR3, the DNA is TGTGCCAGCAGGGAGAGGACAGGTCTTAATCAGCCCCAGCATTTT.

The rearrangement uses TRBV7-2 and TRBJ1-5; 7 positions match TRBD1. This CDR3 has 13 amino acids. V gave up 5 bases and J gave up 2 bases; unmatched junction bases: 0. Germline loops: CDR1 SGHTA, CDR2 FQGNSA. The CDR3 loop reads CASSGQGNQPQHF. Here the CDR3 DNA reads TGTGCCAGCAGCGGACAGGGCAATCAGCCCCAGCATTTT.

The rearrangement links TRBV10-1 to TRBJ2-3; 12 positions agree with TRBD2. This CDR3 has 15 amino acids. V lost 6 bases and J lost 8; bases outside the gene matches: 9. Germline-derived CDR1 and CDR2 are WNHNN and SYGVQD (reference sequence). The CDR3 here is CASSNLAGGLFTQYF. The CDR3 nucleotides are TGCGCCAGCAGCAATCTAGCGGGAGGGCTATTTACGCAGTATTTT.

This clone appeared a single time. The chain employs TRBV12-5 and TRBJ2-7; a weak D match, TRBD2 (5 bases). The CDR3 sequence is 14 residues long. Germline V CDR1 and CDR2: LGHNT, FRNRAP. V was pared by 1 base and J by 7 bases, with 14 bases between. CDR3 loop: CASGLGLLVQEQYF. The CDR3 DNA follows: TGTGCTAGTGGTTTGGGCTTACTAGTGCAGGAGCAGTACTTC.

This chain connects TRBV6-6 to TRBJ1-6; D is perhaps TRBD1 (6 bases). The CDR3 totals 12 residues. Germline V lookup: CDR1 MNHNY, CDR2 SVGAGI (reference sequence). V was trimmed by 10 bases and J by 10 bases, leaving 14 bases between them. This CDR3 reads CATQGLDSPLHF. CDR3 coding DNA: TGTGCCACCCAGGGGCTTGACTCACCCCTCCACTTT.

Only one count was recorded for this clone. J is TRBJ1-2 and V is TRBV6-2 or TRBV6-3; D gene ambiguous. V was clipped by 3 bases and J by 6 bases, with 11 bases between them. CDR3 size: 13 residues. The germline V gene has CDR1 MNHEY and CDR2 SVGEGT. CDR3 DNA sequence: TGTGCCAGCAGTTATGAGGGAAGGGATGGCTACACCTTC. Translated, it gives CASSYEGRDGYTF.

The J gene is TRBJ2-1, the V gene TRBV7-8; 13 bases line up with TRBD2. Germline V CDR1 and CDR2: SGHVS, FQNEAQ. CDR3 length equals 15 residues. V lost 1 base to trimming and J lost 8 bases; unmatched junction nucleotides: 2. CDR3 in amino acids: CASSLVTSGRHEQFF. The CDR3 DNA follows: TGTGCCAGCAGCTTAGTGACTAGCGGGAGGCATGAGCAGTTCTTC.

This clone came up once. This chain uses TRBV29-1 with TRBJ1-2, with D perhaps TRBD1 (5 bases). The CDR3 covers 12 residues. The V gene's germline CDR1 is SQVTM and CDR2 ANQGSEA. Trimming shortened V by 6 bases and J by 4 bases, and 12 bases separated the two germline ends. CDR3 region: CSVDDGGYGYTF. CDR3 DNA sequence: TGCAGCGTCGATGACGGGGGCTATGGCTACACCTTC.

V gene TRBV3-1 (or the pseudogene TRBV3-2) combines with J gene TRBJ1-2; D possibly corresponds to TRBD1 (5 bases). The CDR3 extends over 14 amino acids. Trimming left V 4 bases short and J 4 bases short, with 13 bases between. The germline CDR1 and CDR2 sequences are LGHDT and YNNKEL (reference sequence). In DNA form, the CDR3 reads TGTGCCAGCAGCCCCCGGACACGACTCTATGGCTACACCTTC. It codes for CASSPRTRLYGYTF.

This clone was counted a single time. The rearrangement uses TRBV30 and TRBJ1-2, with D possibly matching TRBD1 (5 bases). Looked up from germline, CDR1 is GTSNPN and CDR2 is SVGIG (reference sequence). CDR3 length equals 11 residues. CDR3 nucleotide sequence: TGTGGCCAGGGCAGGGACTATGGCTACACCTTC. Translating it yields CGQGRDYGYTF.